This T cell receptor beta chain comes out of a study of T cell changes during pregnancy in multiple sclerosis. Trimming cost V 4 bases and J 4 bases; bases outside gene matches: 8. The CDR3 spans 14 residues. Germline-derived CDR1 and CDR2 are SQVTM and ANQGSEA. The assay was immunoSEQ multiplex PCR, and TCRdb's table has in-frame clones only and misses some. The repertoire holds about 67,000 clones, with 80% to 95% as singletons. The chain carries TRBV29-1 and TRBJ2-7; TRBD2 agrees at 9 bases. Material: peripheral blood, obtained in the first trimester of pregnancy. This clonotype was obtained from a female donor in good health, enrolled as a control in a pregnancy study. CDR3 bases: TGCAGCGTTGTCCTCTTGCTAGCGGGATACGAGCAGTACTTC. This gives the protein CSVVLLLAGYEQYF.